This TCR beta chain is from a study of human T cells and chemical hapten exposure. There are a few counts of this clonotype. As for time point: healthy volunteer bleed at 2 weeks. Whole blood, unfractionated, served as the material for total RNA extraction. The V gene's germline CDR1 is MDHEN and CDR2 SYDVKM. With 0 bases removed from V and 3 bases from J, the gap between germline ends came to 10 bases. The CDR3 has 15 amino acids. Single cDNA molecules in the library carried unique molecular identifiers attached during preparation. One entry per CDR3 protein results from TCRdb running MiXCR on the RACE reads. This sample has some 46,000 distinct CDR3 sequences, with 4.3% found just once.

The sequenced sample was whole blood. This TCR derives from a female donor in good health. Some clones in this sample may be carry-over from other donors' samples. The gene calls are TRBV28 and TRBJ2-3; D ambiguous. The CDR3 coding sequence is TGTGCCAGCAGTTTATGGAAAGGGCCTACAGATACGCAGTATTTT. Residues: CASSLWKGPTDTQYF.